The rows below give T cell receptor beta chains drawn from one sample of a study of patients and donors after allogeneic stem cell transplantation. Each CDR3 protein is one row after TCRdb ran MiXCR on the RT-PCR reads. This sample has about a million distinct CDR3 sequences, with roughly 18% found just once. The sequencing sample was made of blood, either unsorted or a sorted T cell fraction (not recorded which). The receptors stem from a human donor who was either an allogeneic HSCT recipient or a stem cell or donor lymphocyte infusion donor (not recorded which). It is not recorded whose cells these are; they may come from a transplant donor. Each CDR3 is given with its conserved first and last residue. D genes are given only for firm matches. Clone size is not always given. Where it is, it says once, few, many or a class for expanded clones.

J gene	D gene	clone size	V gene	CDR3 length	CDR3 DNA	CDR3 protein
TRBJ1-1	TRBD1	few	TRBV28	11	TGTGCCAGCGGGACAGCACCTGAAGCTTTCTTT	CASGTAPEAFF
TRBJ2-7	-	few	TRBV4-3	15	TGCGCCAGCAGCCAAGATCGACAGAGCTCCTACGAGCAGTACTTC	CASSQDRQSSYEQYF
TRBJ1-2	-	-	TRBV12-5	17	TGTGCTAGTGGTTTGAGGTCCCGTACAGCCGCTAACTATGGCTACACCTTC	CASGLRSRTAANYGYTF
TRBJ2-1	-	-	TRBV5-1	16	TGCGCCAGCAGCCAAACATCCCCCCGAACCGGGGCTGAGCAGTTCTTC	CASSQTSPRTGAEQFF
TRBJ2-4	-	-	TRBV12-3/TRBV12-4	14	TGTGCCAGCAGTTATCAGGGGTCCAAAAACATTCAGTACTTC	CASSYQGSKNIQYF
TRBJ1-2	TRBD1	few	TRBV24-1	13	TGTGCCACCGCCCTTGGACAGGGATATGGCTACACCTTC	CATALGQGYGYTF
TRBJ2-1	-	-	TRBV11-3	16	TGTGCCAGCAGCTTAACGATCAGTTCAGGGGCTCTCGAGCAGTTCTTC	CASSLTISSGALEQFF
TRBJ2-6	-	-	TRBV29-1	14	TGCAGCGTTGAAATAGGGCCTGGGGCCAACGTCCTGACTTTC	CSVEIGPGANVLTF
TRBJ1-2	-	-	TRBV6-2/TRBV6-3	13	TGTGCCAGCAGTTACGCTCCGATGCATGGCTACACCTTC	CASSYAPMHGYTF
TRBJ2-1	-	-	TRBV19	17	TGTGCCAGTAGTACTATAGGTGCTAGATCCCCCTACAATGAGCAGTTCTTC	CASSTIGARSPYNEQFF
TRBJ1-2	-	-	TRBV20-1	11	TGCAGTGCTAGCATGGGGCCCGGCTACACCTTC	CSASMGPGYTF
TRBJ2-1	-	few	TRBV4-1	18	TGCGCCAGCAGCCAAGATCCCTTGTGGAGCGGGTCGAACAATGAGCAGTTCTTC	CASSQDPLWSGSNNEQFF
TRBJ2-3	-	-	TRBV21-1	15	TGTGCCAGCAGAAAAGCGGGGGGGGGCACAGATACGCAGTATTTT	CASRKAGGGTDTQYF
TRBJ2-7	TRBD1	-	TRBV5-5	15	TGTGCCAGCAGCAACGGACAGGGGGTAGCCCACGAGCAGTACTTC	CASSNGQGVAHEQYF
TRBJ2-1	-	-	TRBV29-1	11	TGCAGCGTTGAAGATAATCCTGAGCAGTTCTTC	CSVEDNPEQFF
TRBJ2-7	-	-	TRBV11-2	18	TGTGCCAGCAGCTTAAGTCACAGCCGGGGGGACAGCTCCTACGAGCAGTACTTC	CASSLSHSRGDSSYEQYF
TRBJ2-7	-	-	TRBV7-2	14	TGTGCCAGCAGCCTCTATGAGGGGGGAGACGAGCAGTACTTC	CASSLYEGGDEQYF
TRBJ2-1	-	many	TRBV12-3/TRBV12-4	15	TGTGCCAGCAGTTCCCAGCGGTCCTTGGGGAATGAGCAGTTCTTC	CASSSQRSLGNEQFF
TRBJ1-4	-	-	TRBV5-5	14	TGTGCCAGCACCCAGGGGCCCCTAAATGAAAAACTGTTTTTT	CASTQGPLNEKLFF
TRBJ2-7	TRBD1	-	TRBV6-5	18	TGTGCCAGCAGTTACCTACTACCCGGGACAGGGGTACACTACGAGCAGTACTTC	CASSYLLPGTGVHYEQYF
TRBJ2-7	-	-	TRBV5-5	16	TGTGCCAGCAGCGGCGCGCTCGGCCTAAGCTCCTACGAGCAGTACTTC	CASSGALGLSSYEQYF
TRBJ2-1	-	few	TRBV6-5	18	TGTGCCAGCAGTTACTCGATCTGGCAGGGGTTAGGGTTCGATGAGCAGTTCTTC	CASSYSIWQGLGFDEQFF
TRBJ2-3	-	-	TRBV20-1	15	TGCAGTGCTAGGGAATCGGCAGGTTGGGCAGATACGCAGTATTTT	CSARESAGWADTQYF
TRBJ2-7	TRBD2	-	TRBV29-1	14	TGCAGCGTTGAAGATGCTAGCGGGGGGTACGAGCAGTACTTC	CSVEDASGGYEQYF
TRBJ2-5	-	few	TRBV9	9	TGTGCTGGATACGAGACCCAGTACTTC	CAGYETQYF
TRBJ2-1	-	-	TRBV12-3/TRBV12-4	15	TGTGCCAGCAGCCGATATAACAGGGACTACAATGAGCAGTTCTTC	CASSRYNRDYNEQFF
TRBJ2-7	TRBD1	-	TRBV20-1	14	TGCAGTGCACCGGACAGGTCGGGCGGGTACGAGCAGTACTTC	CSAPDRSGGYEQYF
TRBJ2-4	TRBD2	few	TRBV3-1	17	TGTGCCAGCAGCCAAGGTCGTCCAGCGGGGACTATAAACATTCAGTACTTC	CASSQGRPAGTINIQYF
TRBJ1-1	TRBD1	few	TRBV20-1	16	TGCAGGGGGGTTCGACAGGGACTCTTTATGAACACTGAAGCTTTCTTT	CRGVRQGLFMNTEAFF
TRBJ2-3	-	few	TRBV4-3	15	TGCGCCAGCAGCCAAGGGGTGGTCTCGGGTGATACGCAGTATTTT	CASSQGVVSGDTQYF
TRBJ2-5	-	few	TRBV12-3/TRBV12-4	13	TGTGCCAGCAGTTTCCGGGACGTAGAGACCCAGTACTTC	CASSFRDVETQYF
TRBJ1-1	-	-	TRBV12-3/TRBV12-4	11	TGTGCCAGCAGTTTATGGGTCCAAGCTTTCTTT	CASSLWVQAFF
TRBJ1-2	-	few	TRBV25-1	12	TGTGCCAGCAGTCTAACAGGGAGAAGCTACACCTTC	CASSLTGRSYTF
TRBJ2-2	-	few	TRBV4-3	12	TGCGCCAGCAGCCAAGAGGACGGGGAGCTGTTTTTT	CASSQEDGELFF
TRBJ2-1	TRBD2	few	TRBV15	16	TGTGCCACCAGCAGGAATAGCGGGATGTCCTACAATGAGCAGTTCTTC	CATSRNSGMSYNEQFF
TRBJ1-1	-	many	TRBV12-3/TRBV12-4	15	TGTGCCAGCAGTTTGGTCGCAGCTTACAACACTGAAGCTTTCTTT	CASSLVAAYNTEAFF
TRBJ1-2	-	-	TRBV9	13	TGTGCCAGCAGCGCTTCGGGGCGGGATGGCTACACCTTC	CASSASGRDGYTF
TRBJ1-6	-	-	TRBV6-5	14	TGTGCCAGCAGTTACCCCACCCCAGGTTCACCCCTCCACTTT	CASSYPTPGSPLHF
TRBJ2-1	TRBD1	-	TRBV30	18	TGTGCCTGGAGTAAGGGACAGGGAAGTGTAAAAATTTACAATGAGCAGTTCTTC	CAWSKGQGSVKIYNEQFF
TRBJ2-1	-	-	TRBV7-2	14	TGTGCCAGCAGCCTCCCCATCTCCTACAATGAGCAGTTCTTC	CASSLPISYNEQFF
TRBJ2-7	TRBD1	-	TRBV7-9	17	TGTGCCAGCACCATATCTAATGGGGGACAGGGGGCCGGAAAGCAGTACTTC	CASTISNGGQGAGKQYF
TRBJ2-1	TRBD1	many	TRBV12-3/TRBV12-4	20	TGTGCCAGCAGTTCCAACCTCGTCCCGGGACAGGGGCGGGGCCACAATGAGCAGTTCTTC	CASSSNLVPGQGRGHNEQFF
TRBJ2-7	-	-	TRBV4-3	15	TGCGCCAGCAGCGCCACGGGACGCCGGTCCTACGAGCAGTACTTC	CASSATGRRSYEQYF
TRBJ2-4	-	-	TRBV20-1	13	TGCAGTGCCCAAGGTCAGGTCCAAAACATTCAGTACTTC	CSAQGQVQNIQYF
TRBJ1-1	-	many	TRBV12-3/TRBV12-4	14	TGTGCCAGCAGTCCGGCTGATCAGGGCACTGAAGCTTTCTTT	CASSPADQGTEAFF
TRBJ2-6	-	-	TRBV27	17	TGTGCCAGCAGTTTAGTCAGCCTAAACTCTGGGGCCAACGTCCTGACTTTC	CASSLVSLNSGANVLTF